This is a list of T cell receptor beta chains from one sample in a study of T cells in Graves' hyperthyroidism and ophthalmopathy. TCRdb reprocessed the multiplex PCR reads with MiXCR, giving one entry per CDR3 protein. Among around 530,000 distinct CDR3 sequences, roughly 17% were seen once, and the ten largest hold about 16%. Sequencing was performed on blood. The source of these receptors is a woman between 18 and 29 years old with Graves' ophthalmopathy. CDR3s include the opening cysteine and the closing phenylalanine or tryptophan. A D gene is named only where the DNA matches it firmly. Size is omitted from some rows. Given values are once, few, many or a class for expanded clones.

V	D	J	length	size	CDR3	DNA
TRBV9	-	TRBJ1-1	13	many	CASSPSGSTEAFF	TGTGCCAGCAGCCCGTCGGGCAGCACTGAAGCTTTCTTT
TRBV28	-	TRBJ1-4	14	many	CASSLWGAVEKLFF	TGTGCCAGCAGTTTATGGGGGGCGGTCGAAAAACTGTTTTTT
TRBV11-1	TRBD1	TRBJ1-1	16	many	CASSNEWDREFTEAFF	TGTGCCAGCAGCAATGAGTGGGACAGGGAGTTCACTGAAGCTTTCTTT
TRBV9	-	TRBJ2-2	15	-	CASSVARAHTGELFF	TGTGCCAGCAGCGTAGCTCGAGCGCATACCGGGGAGCTGTTTTTT
TRBV6-5	-	TRBJ2-2	15	few	CASSYPGGAPGELFF	TGTGCCAGCAGTTACCCCGGAGGGGCCCCCGGGGAGCTGTTTTTT
TRBV10-3	-	TRBJ1-1	14	many	CAISEPGGGTEAFF	TGTGCCATCAGTGAACCGGGGGGCGGGACTGAAGCTTTCTTT
TRBV12-3/TRBV12-4	-	TRBJ2-3	14	many	CASSGAGITDTQYF	TGTGCCAGCAGTGGAGCAGGCATTACAGATACGCAGTATTTT
TRBV15	-	TRBJ1-4	14	-	CATSSRQLNEKLFF	TGTGCCACCAGCTCTAGACAGCTTAATGAAAAACTGTTTTTT
TRBV11-2	-	TRBJ1-2	18	many	CASSSLRPGPQRRYGYTF	TGTGCCAGCAGCTCCCTTAGGCCGGGGCCTCAACGGCGATATGGCTACACCTTC
TRBV2	-	TRBJ2-3	14	many	CASSERRSLDTQYF	TGTGCCAGCAGTGAACGGCGCTCCCTAGATACGCAGTATTTT
TRBV6-4	TRBD2	TRBJ2-3	15	many	CASSETAGGPDTQYF	TGTGCCAGCAGTGAAACAGCGGGAGGGCCAGATACGCAGTATTTT
TRBV4-3	-	TRBJ2-5	14	-	CASSPRRNQETQYF	TGCGCCAGCAGCCCCCGACGGAATCAAGAGACCCAGTACTTC
TRBV9	-	TRBJ2-1	15	few	CASSAPGRTYNEQFF	TGTGCCAGCAGCGCCCCAGGGAGGACCTACAATGAGCAGTTCTTC
TRBV13	-	TRBJ1-2	16	-	CASSLNPQPGSYGYTF	TGTGCCAGCAGCCTCAACCCTCAACCGGGGTCATATGGCTACACCTTC
TRBV12-3/TRBV12-4	-	TRBJ1-2	13	many	CASSFGQLYGYTF	TGTGCCAGCAGTTTCGGTCAGCTCTATGGCTACACCTTC
TRBV30	-	TRBJ1-2	11	few	CAWGQLYGYTF	TGTGCCTGGGGACAGCTCTATGGCTACACCTTC
TRBV3-1	TRBD1	TRBJ1-1	14	many	CASSQSGGSTEAFF	TGTGCCAGCAGCCAATCAGGGGGCTCCACTGAAGCTTTCTTT
TRBV20-1	TRBD2	TRBJ2-1	14	many	CSAFLAGAFNEQFF	TGCAGTGCTTTCCTAGCGGGAGCTTTTAATGAGCAGTTCTTC
TRBV12-3/TRBV12-4	TRBD1	TRBJ1-1	14	many	CASSLTGRGTEAFF	TGTGCCAGCAGCTTGACAGGGAGAGGCACTGAAGCTTTCTTT
TRBV19	-	TRBJ1-1	13	-	CASRQVLNTEAFF	TGTGCCAGTAGACAGGTTCTGAACACTGAAGCTTTCTTT
TRBV6-1	-	TRBJ1-4	14	few	CASRAGATNEKLFF	TGTGCCAGCAGAGCAGGGGCAACTAATGAAAAACTGTTTTTT
TRBV5-6	TRBD2	TRBJ2-1	13	-	CASSGTNYNEQFF	TGTGCCAGCAGCGGGACTAATTACAATGAGCAGTTCTTC
TRBV4-3	TRBD2	TRBJ2-7	15	-	CASSQDRGLVREQYF	TGCGCCAGCAGCCAAGATAGGGGACTAGTGCGCGAGCAGTACTTC
TRBV7-3	-	TRBJ2-7	14	many	CASSLKGGPYEQYF	TGTGCCAGCAGCTTAAAAGGCGGGCCATACGAGCAGTACTTC
TRBV3-1	TRBD1	TRBJ1-2	14	-	CASSPGTDRHGYTF	TGTGCCAGCAGCCCAGGGACAGATCGGCATGGCTACACCTTC
TRBV19	-	TRBJ2-5	14	few	CASSIRRGGETQYF	TGTGCCAGTAGTATAAGGCGGGGAGGAGAGACCCAGTACTTC
TRBV13	-	TRBJ2-2	13	-	CASSKPQGRELFF	TGTGCCAGCAGCAAACCTCAGGGGCGGGAGCTGTTTTTT
TRBV9	TRBD1	TRBJ2-5	14	-	CASSATGRRETQYF	TGTGCCAGCAGCGCGACAGGGCGGCGGGAGACCCAGTACTTC
TRBV14	TRBD2	TRBJ2-3	16	-	CASSHHGGASTDTQYF	TGTGCCAGCAGCCATCACGGGGGGGCTAGCACAGATACGCAGTATTTT
TRBV19	TRBD1	TRBJ2-7	14	-	CASSPDRGYDEQYF	TGTGCCAGTAGTCCGGACAGGGGGTATGACGAGCAGTACTTC
TRBV19	TRBD1	TRBJ1-1	17	-	CASSSIGTGPFNTEAFF	TGTGCCAGTAGTAGCATCGGGACAGGTCCCTTCAACACTGAAGCTTTCTTT
TRBV5-6	TRBD1	TRBJ1-2	13	many	CASSAGQGHGYTF	TGTGCCAGCAGCGCCGGACAGGGCCATGGCTACACCTTC
TRBV30	-	TRBJ1-2	14	many	CAWSALAGTYGYTF	TGTGCCTGGAGTGCCCTGGCAGGGACCTATGGCTACACCTTC
TRBV24-1	-	TRBJ1-2	13	many	CATSDSGENGYTF	TGTGCCACCAGTGATTCTGGGGAAAATGGCTACACCTTC
TRBV13	TRBD1	TRBJ1-2	16	many	CASSLSLGQGASGYTF	TGTGCCAGCAGCTTATCCCTGGGACAGGGGGCAAGTGGCTACACCTTC
TRBV20-1	-	TRBJ1-1	13	many	CSARTGSNTEAFF	TGCAGTGCTAGAACAGGGTCGAACACTGAAGCTTTCTTT
TRBV5-6	-	TRBJ1-2	14	-	CASSQGTLQLGYTF	TGTGCCAGCAGCCAAGGGACTCTCCAACTTGGCTACACCTTC
TRBV20-1	-	TRBJ2-5	16	-	CSARKGDIPWQETQYF	TGCAGTGCTAGAAAGGGGGACATCCCTTGGCAAGAGACCCAGTACTTC
TRBV30	TRBD1	TRBJ1-3	13	many	CAWSTGVGNTIYF	TGTGCCTGGAGCACAGGGGTTGGAAACACCATATATTTT
TRBV5-6	TRBD2	TRBJ2-3	16	-	CASSFMLAGRTDTQYF	TGTGCCAGCAGCTTTATGCTAGCGGGGCGCACAGATACGCAGTATTTT
TRBV27	-	TRBJ2-3	16	few	CASRPLPPGKTDTQYF	TGTGCCAGCAGACCCCTCCCCCCAGGGAAGACAGATACGCAGTATTTT
TRBV5-1	-	TRBJ2-1	13	many	CASSIGTDNEQFF	TGCGCCAGCAGCATAGGGACCGACAATGAGCAGTTCTTC
TRBV18	TRBD1	TRBJ1-3	16	-	CASSSQQGVSGNTIYF	TGTGCCAGCTCATCCCAACAGGGGGTCTCTGGAAACACCATATATTTT
TRBV20-1	TRBD2	TRBJ2-1	16	-	CSAGGGREVGYNEQFF	TGCAGTGCGGGCGGGGGGAGGGAGGTGGGCTACAATGAGCAGTTCTTC
TRBV12-5	-	TRBJ2-1	13	-	CASGSSRSFEQFF	TGTGCTAGTGGTTCTTCCCGGTCATTCGAGCAGTTCTTC
TRBV2	TRBD2	TRBJ2-7	14	many	CASSLTSGRVEQYF	TGTGCCAGCAGTTTGACTAGCGGGAGAGTGGAGCAGTACTTC
TRBV28	TRBD1	TRBJ1-3	19	many	CASSLLVVAGGATGNTIYF	TGTGCCAGCAGCCTCCTCGTCGTGGCAGGGGGCGCGACTGGAAACACCATATATTTT
TRBV27	TRBD1	TRBJ1-2	16	many	CASSPTGGVRDYGYTF	TGTGCCAGCAGTCCGACAGGGGGGGTTCGTGACTATGGCTACACCTTC
TRBV12-3/TRBV12-4	TRBD1	TRBJ2-1	14	many	CASSMYRGRNEQFF	TGTGCCAGCAGTATGTACAGGGGACGGAATGAGCAGTTCTTC
TRBV6-5	TRBD2	TRBJ2-3	18	many	CASSYPYTSGGLPDTQYF	TGTGCCAGCAGTTACCCCTATACTAGCGGGGGCCTCCCAGATACGCAGTATTTT
TRBV20-1	TRBD2	TRBJ2-5	15	-	CSALTSGRAGETQYF	TGCAGTGCTCTGACTAGCGGGAGGGCCGGAGAGACCCAGTACTTC
TRBV15	-	TRBJ2-1	15	few	CATSRDRGPTNEQFF	TGTGCCACCAGCAGAGATCGGGGACCCACTAATGAGCAGTTCTTC
TRBV11-2	-	TRBJ2-1	15	many	CASSLNAAGYNEQFF	TGTGCCAGCAGCTTAAACGCGGCAGGGTACAATGAGCAGTTCTTC
TRBV6-5	-	TRBJ2-2	17	-	CASSYMDRAANTGELFF	TGTGCCAGCAGTTACATGGACAGAGCTGCGAACACCGGGGAGCTGTTTTTT
TRBV9	TRBD2	TRBJ2-3	18	-	CASSVGTSGSPRTDTQYF	TGTGCCAGCAGCGTCGGGACTAGCGGGAGTCCTCGCACAGATACGCAGTATTTT
TRBV19	-	TRBJ1-5	16	-	CASREAGDPIIEPQHF	TGTGCCAGTAGAGAGGCAGGGGACCCAATCATAGAGCCCCAGCATTTT
TRBV4-2	-	TRBJ1-2	15	many	CASSPGLRRDYGYTF	TGTGCCAGCAGCCCGGGACTCCGGAGGGACTATGGCTACACCTTC